What follows are 14 T cell receptor beta chains derived from one specimen sequenced in a study of beta chain features in type 1 diabetes. All of the isolated RNA was reverse transcribed, so expressed TCRB transcripts were sequenced. Method: immunoSEQ multiplex PCR; TCRdb's copy keeps in-frame clones and lacks some. Here the sample spans about half a million clones, roughly 31% being singletons. Sequencing used naive CD4+ T cells from blood. The receptor source for this set is a man younger than 35 in good health.

This clone was seen a handful of times. This CDR3 is also generated by other DNA sequences in the sample. The chain is built from TRBV30 and TRBJ1-5; possible D gene TRBD1, 5 bases. The V end was cut by 0 bases, the J end by 4 bases, with 13 bases between. Germline V CDR1 and CDR2: GTSNPN, SVGIG (reference sequence). The CDR3 runs 15 residues. CDR3 amino acids: CAWSVRGAGNQPQHF. The CDR3 DNA sequence: TGTGCCTGGAGTGTACGAGGGGCAGGGAATCAGCCCCAGCATTTT.

In its sample, this clone was seen a few times. Other DNA sequences in the same sample also yield this CDR3. V gene TRBV5-1 combines with J gene TRBJ2-4, with D possibly being TRBD2 (6 bases). Germline CDR1 reads SGHRS; CDR2 reads YFSETQ. This CDR3 comprises 13 residues. With 0 bases removed from V and 5 bases from J, the gap between germline ends came to 6 bases. In nucleotides, the CDR3 is TGCGCCAGCAGCTTGGCGGGAGAAAACATTCAGTACTTC. It codes for CASSLAGENIQYF.

This chain joins TRBV5-4 and TRBJ1-4; the D gene is possibly TRBD1 (5 bases). The ends were cut back, 0 bases at V and 8 bases at J, with 14 bases in the middle. This CDR3 comprises 15 residues. Germline CDR1 is SGHNT and CDR2 is YYREEE (reference sequence). In DNA form, the CDR3 reads TGTGCCAGCAGCTTGGAGCGGGGCGCCACGGAAAAACTGTTTTTT. Translation: CASSLERGATEKLFF.

This clone was recorded a few times. Other nucleotide sequences from this sample produce the same CDR3. The rearrangement joins TRBV20-1 to TRBJ1-1, with unresolved D. Germline lookup yields CDR1 DFQATT and CDR2 SNEGSKA (reference sequence). This CDR3 has 11 amino acids. V was clipped by 6 bases and J by 4 bases, with 9 bases between them. The CDR3 region is CSARGFTEAFF. Here the CDR3 DNA reads TGCAGTGCCCGGGGATTCACTGAAGCTTTCTTT.

The chain combines TRBV28 with TRBJ2-2, with D possibly being TRBD1 (6 bases). Trimming shortened V by 6 bases and J by 3 bases, and 14 bases separated the two germline ends. The germline V gene encodes CDR1 MDHEN and CDR2 SYDVKM. This CDR3 is built from 15 residues. The CDR3 DNA sequence: TGTGCCAGCAGCCCCCGGGACACATACACCGGGGAGCTGTTTTTT. Translated, it gives CASSPRDTYTGELFF.

The chain has TRBV29-1 and TRBJ1-2; 7 bases fit TRBD1. V lost 6 bases, J lost 4 bases, and 5 bases stayed unmatched. Germline loops: CDR1 SQVTM, CDR2 ANQGSEA. This CDR3 is built from 12 residues. The CDR3: CSVTTGTYGYTF. The CDR3 DNA is TGCAGCGTGACGACAGGGACCTATGGCTACACCTTC. The full variable domain, its missing parts supplied by reference TRBV29-1 and TRBJ1-2, is SAVISQKPSRDICQRGTSLTIQCQVDSQVTMMFWYRQQPGQSLTLIATANQGSEATYESGFVIDKFPISRPNLTFSTLTVSNMSPEDSSIYLCSVTTGTYGYTFGSGTRLTVV.

The CDR3 protein is CASSQVALLDSYEQYF. The CDR3 DNA reads TGCGCCAGCAGCCAAGTTGCACTCCTTGACTCCTACGAGCAGTACTTC. The genes are TRBV4-1 and TRBJ2-7, with D hard to call. Germline V gene data show CDR1 as MGHRA and CDR2 as YSYEKL. V dropped 1 base and J dropped 0 bases, with 13 bases sitting between them. This CDR3 is built from 16 residues.

The chain couples TRBV20-1 to TRBJ2-3, with no clear D. Trimming removed 4 bases from V and 4 bases from J, with 6 bases in between. The germline gives CDR1 DFQATT, CDR2 SNEGSKA (reference sequence). The CDR3 contains 11 residues. The CDR3 protein is CSATAADTQYF. The DNA for the CDR3 is TGCAGTGCTACGGCGGCAGATACGCAGTATTTT.

This clone turned up a few times. J is TRBJ2-5 and V is TRBV19; D is ambiguous. Per the germline V gene, CDR1 is LNHDA and CDR2 is SQIVND (reference sequence). CDR3 size: 15 residues. The V end lost 2 bases, the J end lost 4 bases, and 14 bases lay between the germline ends. In DNA form, the CDR3 reads TGTGCCAGTAGTATAAACGGGCGAGTAGCAGAGACCCAGTACTTC. It is translated as CASSINGRVAETQYF. Drawing the rest from reference TRBV19 and TRBJ2-5, the complete variable domain is DGGITQSPKYLFRKEGQNVTLSCEQNLNHDAMYWYRQDPGQGLRLIYYSQIVNDFQKGDIAEGYSVSREKKESFPLTVTSAQKNPTAFYLCASSINGRVAETQYFGPGTRLLVL.

This clone has just a few counts. The chain links TRBV18 to TRBJ2-1; D is unclear. Trimming removed 5 bases at V and 5 bases at J, with 13 bases between. The CDR3 has 14 residues. Germline loops: CDR1 KGHSH, CDR2 LQKENI. The CDR3 protein is CASSGDVLDNEQFF. CDR3 nucleotide sequence: TGTGCCAGCTCAGGGGATGTTCTGGACAATGAGCAGTTCTTC.

Only a few counts were recorded for this clone. The genes are TRBV4-1 and TRBJ1-2; D call uncertain. Germline values: CDR1 MGHRA, CDR2 YSYEKL. There are 13 residues in the CDR3. Trimming stripped 1 base from V and 4 bases from J, with 7 bases between. The CDR3 DNA sequence: TGCGCCAGCAGCCAAGCGGCAGGCTATGGCTACACCTTC. Amino acids: CASSQAAGYGYTF.

The CDR3 sequence is CASSLLAGVKFF. The CDR3 DNA reads TGCGCCAGCAGCCTCCTAGCGGGAGTGAAGTTCTTC. The chain combines TRBV4-1 with TRBJ2-1; TRBD2 aligns across 10 bases. This CDR3 is built from 12 residues. Germline V gives CDR1 MGHRA, CDR2 YSYEKL. V gave up 4 bases and J gave up 14 bases; unmatched junction bases: 5.

In its sample, this clone was seen a few times. The V gene is TRBV9, the J gene TRBJ2-3, with 10 bases that match TRBD1. CDR1 and CDR2 from the germline V gene are SGDLS and YYNGEE. Germline trimming cut 1 base from V and 4 bases from J; bases unmatched to any gene: 6. CDR3 size: 16 residues. The CDR3 reads CASSVRQGADSDTQYF. The DNA of the CDR3 is TGTGCCAGCAGCGTAAGACAGGGGGCAGATTCAGATACGCAGTATTTT.

The V call is TRBV28, the J call TRBJ2-5; 7 nucleotides line up with TRBD2. Germline CDR1 is MDHEN and CDR2 is SYDVKM. The CDR3 consists of 14 residues. V was clipped by 3 bases and J by 2 bases; unmatched bases: 3. This CDR3 is CASSLGGAQETQYF. CDR3 nucleotides: TGTGCCAGCAGTTTGGGAGGGGCTCAAGAGACCCAGTACTTC.